One sample yielded the 29 T cell receptor beta chains listed below, sequenced in a study of T cell responses to AZD1222 COVID-19 vaccine. This table comes from immunoSEQ multiplex PCR, and its TCRdb copy is limited to in-frame clones, with some not included. The profile covers approximately 140,000 clones, with roughly 88% appearing a single time and more than 13% taken by the ten largest. The material sequenced was peripheral blood, taken on day 0 of AZD1222 vaccination. The receptors were gathered from an adult in good health.

V is TRBV4-2 and J is TRBJ1-1; perhaps TRBD1 as D (5 bases). Trimming took 4 bases from V and 1 from J, leaving 13 bases between them. The germline V gene encodes CDR1 LGHNA and CDR2 YNFKEQ. The CDR3 runs 15 residues. This CDR3 reads CASSRGGEGNTEAFF. CDR3 sequence (DNA): TGTGCCAGCAGCCGCGGAGGGGAGGGGAACACTGAAGCTTTCTTT.

The rearrangement uses TRBV3-1 (or the pseudogene TRBV3-2) and TRBJ1-2; 7 bases fit TRBD1. The germline V gene encodes CDR1 LGHDT and CDR2 YNNKEL (reference sequence). The junction had 7 bases not matched to a gene; V was cut back by 5 bases and J by 4 bases. The CDR3 totals 14 residues. CDR3 region: CASSSSDRSYGYTF. The CDR3 nucleotides are TGTGCCAGCAGCAGCTCGGACAGGAGCTATGGCTACACCTTC.

The V and J genes are TRBV25-1 and TRBJ2-2; D not resolved. Germline V gene data show CDR1 as MGHDK and CDR2 as SYGVNS. The CDR3 consists of 15 residues. V lost 4 bases and J lost 4, with 13 bases in between. CDR3 in DNA: TGTGCCAGCAGTGTAACCTCCGAAGGCACCGGGGAGCTGTTTTTT. This translates into CASSVTSEGTGELFF.

This rearrangement joins TRBV15 to TRBJ1-5, with TRBD1 matching over 9 bases. From germline, CDR1 is LNHNV and CDR2 YYDKDF (reference sequence). CDR3 length equals 15 residues. The V segment lost 11 bases and the J segment 2 bases; nucleotides outside the gene matches: 10. DNA for the CDR3: TGTGCCGTACAGGGGGCCCTGGGGGGCAATCAGCCCCAGCATTTT. Protein: CAVQGALGGNQPQHF.

V and J are TRBV3-1 (or the pseudogene TRBV3-2) and TRBJ1-1, with 8 nucleotides matching TRBD1. The CDR3 loop spans 17 amino acids. V lost 1 base to trimming and J lost 2 bases; unmatched junction nucleotides: 9. CDR1 and CDR2 (germline): LGHDT, YNNKEL (reference sequence). CDR3 nucleotides: TGTGCCAGCAGCCAAGGTCTGGGGACAGGAAGCAACACTGAAGCTTTCTTT. Residues: CASSQGLGTGSNTEAFF.

The genes are TRBV6-1 and TRBJ1-1; D gene ambiguous. Germline V lookup: CDR1 MNHNS, CDR2 SASEGT. The CDR3 sequence is 19 residues long. V shed 2 bases and J shed 0 bases, with 22 bases lying between them. The CDR3: CASSEFPTSGSIMNTEAFF. The CDR3 bases are TGTGCCAGCAGTGAATTCCCTACATCCGGGTCCATTATGAACACTGAAGCTTTCTTT.

The rearrangement links TRBV10-3 to TRBJ1-2, with unresolved D. This CDR3 has 13 amino acids. The V gene's germline CDR1 is ENHRY and CDR2 SYGVKD. Trimming removed 11 bases from V and 4 bases from J, with 17 bases in between. CDR3 sequence: CAASAGGVYGYTF. CDR3 sequence (DNA): TGTGCCGCCTCGGCGGGTGGCGTCTATGGCTACACCTTC.

The chain employs TRBV4-1 and TRBJ2-2; D unclear. Trimming stripped 4 bases from V and 4 bases from J, with 19 bases between. Germline lookup yields CDR1 MGHRA and CDR2 YSYEKL. The CDR3 spans 17 residues. The CDR3 protein is CASSLEVPIRITGELFF. Here the CDR3 DNA reads TGCGCCAGCAGCCTCGAGGTCCCGATAAGGATCACCGGGGAGCTGTTTTTT.

The rearrangement links TRBV6-1 to TRBJ2-4, with 8 nucleotides matching TRBD1. The ends lost 5 bases at V and 3 bases at J; junction bases unmatched: 3. Germline CDR1 is MNHNS and CDR2 is SASEGT. The CDR3 spans 14 residues. CDR3 nucleotides: TGTGCCAGCAGTACGACAGGGGACAAAAACATTCAGTACTTC. It codes for CASSTTGDKNIQYF.

The genes are TRBV27 and TRBJ2-3; D ambiguous. The CDR3 spans 16 residues. V was shortened by 5 bases and J by 1 base, with 16 bases between the two germline ends. Germline values: CDR1 MNHEY, CDR2 SMNVEV (reference sequence). The CDR3 DNA reads TGTGCCAGCAGTCCTCCCTGGTCGACCGGCACAGATACGCAGTATTTT. Translating it yields CASSPPWSTGTDTQYF.

The rearrangement joins TRBV7-2 to TRBJ2-7, with TRBD2 matching 15 bases. Germline V CDR1 and CDR2: SGHTA, FQGNSA. V shed 1 base, J shed 5 bases, and the junction held 6 bases outside the gene matches. This CDR3 has 17 residues. Written as DNA, the CDR3 is TGTGCCAGCAGCTTAGTTCGGACTAGCGGGGGGGGACACGAGCAGTACTTC. Residues: CASSLVRTSGGGHEQYF.

The chain employs TRBV4-3 and TRBJ2-1, with D perhaps matching TRBD1 or TRBD2 (5 bases each). CDR3 length: 17 residues. V shed 0 bases and J shed 3 bases, with 15 bases lying between them. Per germline, CDR1 LGHNA and CDR2 YSLEER. The CDR3 protein is CASSQDYGANFYNEQFF. CDR3 nucleotide sequence: TGCGCCAGCAGCCAAGATTACGGGGCCAATTTCTACAATGAGCAGTTCTTC.

This chain joins TRBV19 and TRBJ1-2; 9 nucleotides match TRBD1. Germline lookup yields CDR1 LNHDA and CDR2 SQIVND (reference sequence). J was trimmed by 4 bases and V by 7 bases; bases with no gene match: 10. The CDR3 is 15 amino acids. The CDR3 bases are TGTGCCAGTAATACCCCCGGGACAGGGAGCTATGGCTACACCTTC. This codes for CASNTPGTGSYGYTF.

CDR3 coding DNA: TGTGCCAGCCGAGAACAGCAGTGGAACACTGAAGCTTTCTTT. This codes for CASREQQWNTEAFF. The gene calls are TRBV6-4 and TRBJ1-1; no clear D gene. The germline V gene has CDR1 MRHNA and CDR2 SNTAGT. V lost 8 bases and J lost 1, with 14 bases in between. This CDR3 region has 14 residues.

This clone was counted a few times. The same CDR3 arises from other DNA sequences in this sample as well. The V call is TRBV18, the J call TRBJ2-5, with TRBD1 as a possible D gene (5 bases). The length of the CDR3 is 13 residues. Germline V gene lookup returns CDR1 KGHSH and CDR2 LQKENI. V was clipped by 4 bases and J by 4 bases, with 10 bases between them. The CDR3 sequence: CASSQQGGETQYF. DNA of the CDR3: TGTGCCAGCTCACAGCAGGGTGGAGAGACCCAGTACTTC.

The chain is built from TRBV18 and TRBJ2-7, with TRBD1 matching 9 bases. CDR3 size: 14 residues. J gave up 3 bases and V 5 bases, and 5 bases lay outside the gene matches. Looked up from germline, CDR1 is KGHSH and CDR2 is LQKENI. The CDR3 nucleotides are TGTGCCAGCTCATATATGGGACAGGGCTACGAGCAGTACTTC. It codes for CASSYMGQGYEQYF.

CDR3 DNA sequence: TGCGCCAGCAGCTTAACCGGGGAGTCCTACAATGAGCAGTTCTTC. Residues: CASSLTGESYNEQFF. J is TRBJ2-1 and V is TRBV5-1; the D gene is possibly TRBD2 (5 bases). Germline CDR1 reads SGHRS; CDR2 reads YFSETQ. V was shortened by 2 bases and J by 1 base, with 10 bases between the two germline ends. The CDR3 totals 15 residues.

V and J are TRBV15 and TRBJ2-2; perhaps TRBD1 as D (6 bases). This CDR3 region has 13 residues. The V gene lost 4 bases and the J gene lost 7 bases, with 10 bases spanning the gap. CDR1 LNHNV and CDR2 YYDKDF come from the germline V gene (reference sequence). Here the CDR3 DNA reads TGTGCCACCAGCACCAGGGGACACGGGGAGCTGTTTTTT. Its protein product is CATSTRGHGELFF.

V gene TRBV7-2 combines with J gene TRBJ2-1; 11 positions match TRBD2. V shed 1 base, J shed 5 bases, and the junction held 4 bases outside the gene matches. Germline V gene lookup returns CDR1 SGHTA and CDR2 FQGNSA. The CDR3 runs 16 residues. This chain's CDR3 is CASSLGGTSGDNEQFF. In DNA, the CDR3 is TGTGCCAGCAGCTTAGGCGGGACTAGCGGTGACAATGAGCAGTTCTTC.

This clone was seen only a few times. This sequence joins TRBV7-3 and TRBJ2-3; no definite D call. V was clipped by 9 bases and J by 11 bases, with 6 bases between them. This CDR3 is built from 8 residues. Germline CDR1 and CDR2: SGHTA and FQGTGA. CDR3 in amino acids: CARAGQYF. The CDR3 bases are TGTGCCAGAGCAGGGCAGTATTTT.

This clone came up a few times. This rearrangement joins TRBV6-5 to TRBJ1-2, with D perhaps TRBD1 (6 bases). With 5 bases removed from V and 4 bases from J, the gap between germline ends came to 17 bases. Germline CDR1 and CDR2: MNHEY and SVGAGI. This CDR3 region has 15 residues. CDR3 amino acids: CASSPADKGGYGYTF. In nucleotides, the CDR3 is TGTGCCAGCAGTCCAGCAGACAAGGGGGGCTATGGCTACACCTTC.

CDR3 DNA: TGCGCCAGCAGCCGGACTAGCGGCTCCTACAATGAGCAGTTCTTC. Its translation: CASSRTSGSYNEQFF. V is TRBV5-1 and J is TRBJ2-1; 10 bases are shared with TRBD2. J gave up 0 bases and V 4 bases, and 1 base lay outside the gene matches. The germline CDR1 and CDR2 sequences are SGHRS and YFSETQ. The CDR3 totals 15 residues.

In its sample, this clone was seen once. The chain links TRBV28 to TRBJ1-2; 7 bases fit TRBD1. Germline loops: CDR1 MDHEN, CDR2 SYDVKM. The trim removed 4 bases at V and 8 bases at J, leaving 7 bases unmatched. The CDR3 is 13 residues long. The CDR3 bases are TGTGCCAGCAGTTCAGGGGGGTTGAGAGGCTACACCTTC. This translates into CASSSGGLRGYTF.

This sequence joins TRBV12-3 or TRBV12-4 and TRBJ1-1, with D possibly being TRBD1 (6 bases). Trimming stripped 7 bases from V and 6 bases from J, with 15 bases between. This CDR3 is 13 amino acids long. The CDR3 here is CASTRLEGAEAFF. The DNA of the CDR3 is TGTGCCAGCACCCGCCTCGAGGGGGCTGAAGCTTTCTTT.

This chain links TRBV5-1 with TRBJ2-5, with TRBD1 matching over 8 bases. Germline values: CDR1 SGHRS, CDR2 YFSETQ. Trimming removed 0 bases from V and 5 bases from J; junction bases left unmatched: 9. CDR3 length equals 16 residues. CDR3 DNA sequence: TGCGCCAGCAGCTTGGGACAGGGGAGATGGTTGGAGACCCAGTACTTC. This sequence encodes CASSLGQGRWLETQYF. The variable domain in full, completed from reference TRBV5-1 and TRBJ2-5, reads KAGVTQTPRYLIKTRGQQVTLSCSPISGHRSVSWYQQTPGQGLQFLFEYFSETQRNKGNFPGRFSGRQFSNSRSEMNVSTLELGDSALYLCASSLGQGRWLETQYFGPGTRLLVL.

CDR3 residues: CASRLAGGPAGELFF. CDR3 DNA: TGTGCCAGCAGGCTAGCGGGGGGGCCCGCCGGGGAGCTGTTTTTT. The V gene is TRBV7-3, the J gene TRBJ2-2, with 12 bases that match TRBD2. The ends lost 6 bases at V and 6 bases at J; junction bases unmatched: 5. The CDR3 spans 15 residues. Per the germline V gene, CDR1 is SGHTA and CDR2 is FQGTGA.

In its sample, this clone was seen a few times. The V call is TRBV5-1, the J call TRBJ1-2; the match to TRBD1 covers 9 bases. CDR3 length equals 18 residues. Trimming at V came to 3 bases and at J to 1 base, leaving 13 bases not matched to a gene. Germline V CDR1 and CDR2: SGHRS, YFSETQ. The CDR3 nucleotides are TGCGCCAGCAGCTCTCCGGGACAGGGTCTAAACCTTAACTATGGCTACACCTTC. Translated: CASSSPGQGLNLNYGYTF.

This clone came up once. V gene TRBV19 combines with J gene TRBJ1-3; perhaps TRBD1 as D (6 bases). V lost 10 bases to trimming and J lost 4 bases, with 17 bases between them. The CDR3 totals 14 residues. Germline V gene data show CDR1 as LNHDA and CDR2 as SQIVND (reference sequence). The CDR3 sequence: CATQARTEGNTIYF. The CDR3 bases are TGTGCCACCCAGGCGAGGACAGAAGGAAACACCATATATTTT.

This clone was seen just once. The chain is built from TRBV7-2 and TRBJ2-2; D remains ambiguous. CDR1 and CDR2 (germline): SGHTA, FQGNSA. The CDR3 runs 12 residues. Trimming took off 4 bases at V and 3 bases at J, with 3 bases between the two ends. The CDR3: CASSSYTGELFF. The DNA of the CDR3 is TGTGCCAGCAGCTCCTACACCGGGGAGCTGTTTTTT.